The 32 T cell receptor beta chains below were found in one sample sequenced in a study of blood T cell repertoires in COVID-19. Clones were read by immunoSEQ multiplex PCR, and TCRdb kept only the in-frame ones, dropping some. The sample includes fewer than 150,000 clones, around 80% of them seen just once. The sequenced sample consisted of peripheral blood. The origin of the receptors is a human donor in a cohort sampled during active COVID-19.

This clone was counted a single time. The genes are TRBV3-1 (or the pseudogene TRBV3-2) and TRBJ2-2; 10 nucleotides match TRBD2. This CDR3 comprises 17 residues. With 4 bases clipped from V and 3 bases from J, the junction kept 8 bases outside the gene matches. The V gene's germline CDR1 is LGHDT and CDR2 YNNKEL (reference sequence). CDR3 DNA: TGTGCCAGCAGCCGAAGTGCAGCGGGGGGGCACACCGGGGAGCTGTTTTTT. Translated, it gives CASSRSAAGGHTGELFF.

This clone was found once. V usage is TRBV7-6 and J usage is TRBJ1-3, with a tentative D call TRBD1 (6 bases). The V end was cut by 3 bases, the J end by 0 bases, with 12 bases between. The germline CDR1 and CDR2 sequences are SGHVS and FNYEAQ. The CDR3 contains 16 residues. For the CDR3, the DNA is TGTGCCAGCAGCTTGAGTCAGGGGCGCTCTGGAAACACCATATATTTT. Its translation: CASSLSQGRSGNTIYF.

The rearrangement joins TRBV6-5 to TRBJ1-4; 10 nucleotides align to TRBD1. Germline V CDR1 and CDR2: MNHEY, SVGAGI. This CDR3 has 15 amino acids. V dropped 2 bases and J dropped 7; count of bases not matched to a gene: 4. The CDR3: CASSYLGQGGEKLFF. The CDR3 DNA reads as TGTGCCAGCAGTTACCTTGGACAGGGGGGTGAAAAACTGTTTTTT.

The chain carries TRBV6-5 and TRBJ2-7; TRBD2 matches at 7 bases. Trimming took 7 bases from V and 2 from J; bases not matched to a gene: 8. Germline V CDR1 and CDR2: MNHEY, SVGAGI. The CDR3 extends over 14 amino acids. The CDR3 nucleotides are TGTGCCAGCACCAACCCGGGGGGAGCCTACGAGCAGTACTTC. Protein: CASTNPGGAYEQYF.

This clone was seen only once. The rearrangement uses TRBV9 and TRBJ2-1; 11 bases match TRBD2. This CDR3 is built from 17 residues. The V segment lost 2 bases and the J segment 4 bases; nucleotides outside the gene matches: 8. In germline, CDR1 is SGDLS, CDR2 YYNGEE. This CDR3 is CASSVSSGGSYYNEQFF. The CDR3 nucleotides read TGTGCCAGCAGCGTTTCTAGCGGGGGGTCCTATTACAATGAGCAGTTCTTC. Combining the CDR3 with reference TRBV9 and TRBJ2-1 gives the whole variable domain DSGVTQTPKHLITATGQRVTLRCSPRSGDLSVYWYQQSLDQGLQFLIQYYNGEERAKGNILERFSAQQFPDLHSELNLSSLELGDSALYFCASSVSSGGSYYNEQFFGPGTRLTVL.

The J gene is TRBJ1-2, the V gene TRBV11-2; maybe TRBD1 (5 bases). The CDR3 loop spans 18 amino acids. The germline V gene encodes CDR1 SGHAT and CDR2 FQNNGV. V shed 5 bases and J shed 0 bases, with 22 bases lying between them. CDR3 coding DNA: TGTGCCAGCAGCCACAGTGACCTCAACAGGCTTGCTAACTATGGCTACACCTTC. Translating it yields CASSHSDLNRLANYGYTF.

This chain connects TRBV5-6 to TRBJ2-7; 9 bases are a match to TRBD1. The V gene end was trimmed by 4 bases and the J gene end by 3 bases; junction bases not matched to a gene: 5. This CDR3 contains 14 residues. Per germline, CDR1 SGHDT and CDR2 YYEEEE. CDR3 DNA sequence: TGTGCCAGCAGCGCCGACAGGGGGGTCTACGAGCAGTACTTC. Translated: CASSADRGVYEQYF. Supplemented by reference TRBV5-6 and TRBJ2-7, the full variable domain reads DAGVTQSPTHLIKTRGQQVTLRCSPKSGHDTVSWYQQALGQGPQFIFQYYEEEERQRGNFPDRFSGHQFPNYSSELNVNALLLGDSALYLCASSADRGVYEQYFGPGTRLTVT.

The rearrangement uses TRBV19 and TRBJ2-5, with D perhaps TRBD1 (5 bases). The V end lost 4 bases, the J end lost 1 base, and 19 bases lay between the germline ends. CDR3 size: 17 residues. Germline assignment: CDR1 LNHDA and CDR2 SQIVND (reference sequence). The CDR3 DNA sequence: TGTGCCAGTAGTACCCCCTTGGCAGGGCCCTTCCAAGAGACCCAGTACTTC. Translated: CASSTPLAGPFQETQYF.

V and J are TRBV6-1 and TRBJ2-3, with 12 bases matching TRBD2. The germline V gene encodes CDR1 MNHNS and CDR2 SASEGT. This CDR3 has 18 residues. V lost 3 bases, J lost 2 bases, and 9 bases stayed unmatched. The CDR3 loop reads CASSDKASGGGLTDTQYF. The CDR3 DNA is TGTGCCAGCAGTGATAAGGCTAGCGGGGGGGGACTCACAGATACGCAGTATTTT.

The V call is TRBV5-4, the J call TRBJ2-5; 16 bases are shared with TRBD2. The V segment lost 4 bases and the J segment 5 bases; nucleotides outside the gene matches: 11. Germline loops: CDR1 SGHNT, CDR2 YYREEE (reference sequence). This CDR3 is built from 18 residues. In DNA, the CDR3 is TGTGCCAGCAGCGGTGATCCGGGACTAGCGGGGGGGCCGGAGACCCAGTACTTC. Amino acid sequence: CASSGDPGLAGGPETQYF. Together with reference TRBV5-4 and TRBJ2-5, the CDR3 gives the full variable domain: ETGVTQSPTHLIKTRGQQVTLRCSSQSGHNTVSWYQQALGQGPQFIFQYYREEENGRGNFPPRFSGLQFPNYSSELNVNALELDDSALYLCASSGDPGLAGGPETQYFGPGTRLLVL.

The CDR3 loop is CASSLSPTDSPLHF. DNA of the CDR3: TGTGCCAGCAGCTTAAGCCCCACCGATTCACCCCTCCACTTT. This sequence joins TRBV5-6 and TRBJ1-6; D is uncertain. The CDR3 contains 14 residues. Germline assignment: CDR1 SGHDT and CDR2 YYEEEE. V lost 2 bases to trimming and J lost 8 bases, with 11 bases between them.

This chain uses TRBV6-2 or TRBV6-3 with TRBJ2-5; possible D gene TRBD2, 6 bases. This CDR3 spans 16 amino acids. Trimming stripped 4 bases from V and 4 bases from J, with 19 bases between. Germline V lookup: CDR1 MNHEY, CDR2 SVGEGT. The CDR3 DNA reads as TGTGCCAGCAGTTTACTAGCATCCCTAGGCGGAGAGACCCAGTACTTC. Its translation is CASSLLASLGGETQYF.

This clone was recorded once. The V gene is TRBV4-2, the J gene TRBJ2-5; 9 bases line up with TRBD1. The CDR3 runs 16 residues. V lost 4 bases and J lost 1; bases outside the gene matches: 7. Germline loops: CDR1 LGHNA, CDR2 YNFKEQ. The CDR3 loop reads CASSLLGQGTQETQYF. The CDR3, as DNA: TGTGCCAGCAGCCTCTTAGGACAGGGGACCCAAGAGACCCAGTACTTC.

The chain is built from TRBV4-3 and TRBJ2-5; 14 nucleotides align to TRBD2. The trim removed 3 bases at V and 5 bases at J, leaving 8 bases unmatched. The CDR3 loop spans 17 amino acids. The germline CDR1 and CDR2 sequences are LGHNA and YSLEER. As DNA, the CDR3 is TGCGCCAGCAGCCAGGGACTAGCGGGGGTACAGATGGAGACCCAGTACTTC. It is translated as CASSQGLAGVQMETQYF.

This clone showed up just a few times. The gene calls are TRBV27 and TRBJ2-7; D may be TRBD2 (6 bases). Trimming cost V 6 bases and J 0 bases, with 15 bases left between them. The CDR3 length is 15 residues. CDR1 and CDR2 (germline): MNHEY, SMNVEV (reference sequence). In nucleotides, the CDR3 is TGTGCCAGCAGAAACCTGGGGAGGAGCTCCTACGAGCAGTACTTC. Translated, it gives CASRNLGRSSYEQYF.

The sample holds a few counts of this clone. The DNA for the CDR3 is TGTGCCAGCAGTTTATTTCAGGGGGCCTACGAGCAGTACTTC. Protein: CASSLFQGAYEQYF. The chain couples TRBV27 to TRBJ2-7; 7 bases agree with TRBD1. V shed 1 base and J 2 bases; nucleotides not matched to a gene: 2. The CDR3 consists of 14 residues. The germline V gene has CDR1 MNHEY and CDR2 SMNVEV (reference sequence).

Turning to this clone: One end of the junction varies from germline; a read error may be responsible. V is TRBV7-2 and J is TRBJ2-1; D is uncertain. There are 12 residues in the CDR3. Germline CDR1 reads SGHTA; CDR2 reads FQGNSA. The CDR3, as DNA: TGTGCCAGCAGCTTTTCCTTCAATGAGCAGTTCTTC. Its protein product is CASSFSFNEQFF.

This chain connects TRBV5-1 to TRBJ2-7, with TRBD1 matching 7 bases. The germline CDR1 and CDR2 sequences are SGHRS and YFSETQ. CDR3 size: 15 residues. V dropped 4 bases and J dropped 7; count of bases not matched to a gene: 14. CDR3 coding DNA: TGCGCCAGCAGCCCTAGGGGGCTAAGTAGGGAAGAGCAGTACTTC. Translation: CASSPRGLSREEQYF.

The chain uses TRBV6-5 and TRBJ1-6; D is possibly TRBD1 (5 bases). The CDR3 covers 15 residues. Trimming removed 6 bases from V and 4 bases from J, with 13 bases in between. Germline V gene data show CDR1 as MNHEY and CDR2 as SVGAGI. The DNA for the CDR3 is TGTGCCAGCAGCCGCCAGGGTGATTATAATTCACCCCTCCACTTT. This translates into CASSRQGDYNSPLHF.

This chain joins TRBV7-6 and TRBJ2-1; D perhaps matches TRBD2 (6 bases). Germline V gene data show CDR1 as SGHVS and CDR2 as FNYEAQ. This CDR3 has 12 amino acids. Trimming cost V 6 bases and J 8 bases, with 11 bases left between them. The CDR3 region is CASSPPGDEQFF. As DNA, the CDR3 is TGTGCCAGCAGTCCGCCGGGGGATGAGCAGTTCTTC.

This chain joins TRBV6-6 and TRBJ1-3, with 8 bases that match TRBD1. This CDR3 contains 16 residues. V shed 6 bases, J shed 7 bases, and the junction held 14 bases outside the gene matches. Germline values: CDR1 MNHNY, CDR2 SVGAGI (reference sequence). CDR3 sequence reads: CASRPPGAGGMNTIYF. In nucleotides, the CDR3 is TGTGCCAGCAGACCCCCCGGGGCAGGGGGCATGAACACCATATATTTT.

A word on this clone: This sample includes further DNA sequences coding for the same CDR3. The chain employs TRBV7-3 and TRBJ2-1; D may be TRBD1 (6 bases). This CDR3 region has 13 residues. The germline gives CDR1 SGHTA, CDR2 FQGTGA. V gave up 2 bases and J gave up 7 bases, with 9 bases separating them. For the CDR3, the DNA is TGTGCCAGCAGCTTATTACAGGGTAATGAGCAGTTCTTC. As protein: CASSLLQGNEQFF.

V is TRBV6-1 and J is TRBJ1-5, with 8 positions matching TRBD1. V was pared by 3 bases and J by 1 base, with 2 bases of the junction left unmatched. Per germline, CDR1 MNHNS and CDR2 SASEGT. The CDR3 loop spans 15 amino acids. The chain's CDR3 is CASSDQGASNQPQHF. The CDR3 region has the DNA TGTGCCAGCAGTGACCAGGGGGCGAGCAATCAGCCCCAGCATTTT.

The V gene is TRBV29-1, the J gene TRBJ2-3; a weak D match, TRBD2 (6 bases). V lost 5 bases and J lost 2, with 14 bases in between. The germline V gene encodes CDR1 SQVTM and CDR2 ANQGSEA. The CDR3 is 14 amino acids. This chain's CDR3 is CSVWVGGATDTQYF. CDR3 coding DNA: TGCAGCGTTTGGGTCGGGGGAGCCACAGATACGCAGTATTTT.

This chain connects TRBV11-3 to TRBJ1-4; 8 bases are shared with TRBD1. The CDR3 is 20 amino acids. CDR1 and CDR2 (germline): SGHNT, YENEEA. V dropped 0 bases and J dropped 7; count of bases not matched to a gene: 19. The DNA for the CDR3 is TGTGCCAGCAGCTTAGAACTCGATCCGGGGTTCGGAGACAGGGGTGAAAAACTGTTTTTT. The encoded protein is CASSLELDPGFGDRGEKLFF.

This chain links TRBV6-2 or TRBV6-3 with TRBJ2-5, with D perhaps TRBD2 (7 bases). Germline assignment: CDR1 MNHEY and CDR2 SVGEGT. CDR3 length: 18 amino acids. Between the trimmed V and J ends, which lost 5 bases and 6 bases, there was a span of 28 bases. The DNA for the CDR3 is TGTGCCAGCAGTCCCTTAGGAAAAGGGGGGGGAGAATTGAAGACCCAGTACTTC. Protein product: CASSPLGKGGGELKTQYF.

The chain uses TRBV4-3 and TRBJ2-2; D is ambiguous. Germline CDR1 LGHNA, CDR2 YSLEER. The ends were cut back, 0 bases at V and 2 bases at J, with 10 bases in the middle. CDR3 length: 16 residues. The CDR3 spells CASSQDPGLNTGELFF. The CDR3, as DNA: TGCGCCAGCAGCCAAGACCCGGGTCTTAACACCGGGGAGCTGTTTTTT.

The V call is TRBV30, the J call TRBJ1-1; TRBD1 is a possible D gene (6 bases). The CDR3 extends over 13 amino acids. Between the trimmed V and J ends, which lost 0 bases and 8 bases, there was a span of 13 bases. Germline assignment: CDR1 GTSNPN and CDR2 SVGIG (reference sequence). In DNA, the CDR3 is TGTGCCTGGAGTGTGGGGGGGCGCGGGGAAGCTTTCTTT. This sequence encodes CAWSVGGRGEAFF.

The chain has TRBV29-1 and TRBJ1-1; D is ambiguous. Germline CDR1 and CDR2: SQVTM and ANQGSEA. V was trimmed by 8 bases and J by 1 base, leaving 8 bases between them. This CDR3 contains 11 residues. CDR3 DNA sequence: TGCAGCTCCATGTGGAACACTGAAGCTTTCTTT. Its protein product is CSSMWNTEAFF.

The chain carries TRBV3-1 (or the pseudogene TRBV3-2) and TRBJ2-1; TRBD2 aligns across 7 bases. Per germline, CDR1 LGHDT and CDR2 YNNKEL (reference sequence). The CDR3 is made up of 15 amino acids. V lost 3 bases, J lost 8 bases, and 10 bases stayed unmatched. The CDR3 DNA is TGTGCCAGCAGCCAGGTCGGGGGGAAAGGGGATGAGCAGTTCTTC. As protein: CASSQVGGKGDEQFF.

The V and J genes are TRBV5-4 and TRBJ1-2; 9 nucleotides align to TRBD1. Losses at the gene ends were 4 bases for V and 8 bases for J; bases not matched to a gene: 6. CDR3 length equals 13 residues. Germline CDR1 and CDR2: SGHNT and YYREEE (reference sequence). CDR3 sequence reads: CASSHGTGNGYTF. The CDR3 region has the DNA TGTGCCAGCAGCCACGGGACAGGGAACGGCTACACCTTC. Variable domain in full (rest from reference TRBV5-4 and TRBJ1-2): ETGVTQSPTHLIKTRGQQVTLRCSSQSGHNTVSWYQQALGQGPQFIFQYYREEENGRGNFPPRFSGLQFPNYSSELNVNALELDDSALYLCASSHGTGNGYTFGSGTRLTVV.

The CDR3 DNA reads TGTGCCAGCAGACCCACAGGGGCCTATGGCTACACCTTC. Translation gives CASRPTGAYGYTF. The chain joins TRBV6-5 to TRBJ1-2; the match to TRBD1 covers 7 bases. The CDR3 totals 13 residues. V lost 6 bases and J lost 4; bases outside the gene matches: 5. Germline V gene sequence: CDR1 MNHEY, CDR2 SVGAGI.